The source of this T cell receptor beta chain is a study of blood T cell repertoires in COVID-19. V lost 3 bases and J lost 7, with 16 bases in between. Germline V CDR1 and CDR2: PRHDT, FYEKMQ (reference sequence). CDR3 length: 15 amino acids. Profiled with immunoSEQ multiplex PCR; TCRdb holds only in-frame clones, not every one. This sample has roughly 100,000 clones, with roughly 92% found just once. Enrolled during active infection, Seattle patients were then followed longitudinally. Sequencing used peripheral blood. This receptor was identified in a woman in her fifties or sixties with COVID-19, enrolled during active disease. This chain connects TRBV13 to TRBJ1-3; D is unclear. DNA of the CDR3: TGTGCCAGCAGCTTTGGTAGAGGAAGAGTGAACACCATATATTTT. This gives the protein CASSFGRGRVNTIYF.